This is a list of T cell receptor beta chains from one sample in a study of cytomegalovirus exposure and HLA in healthy donors. TCRdb's copy holds only in-frame clones and misses some; the assay was immunoSEQ multiplex PCR. The data hold about 130,000 clones, with less than 90% observed a single time. Material for sequencing was PBMCs. The receptors come from a man between 35 and 55 years old in good health and CMV-seronegative. Both conserved end residues are part of each CDR3. The D gene is left open where the match is weak. Some rows mark clone size as missing; the rest say once, few, many or name a class of expanded clone.

. | TRBJ1-1 | . | TRBV6-5 | TGTGCCAGCAGTTACGGTGACGGAGTTGAAGCTTTCTTT | CASSYGDGVEAFF
TRBD1 | TRBJ1-5 | . | TRBV6-1 | TGTGCCAGCAGTGACAGGGGGAAGGGGAGCAATCAGCCCCAGCATTTT | CASSDRGKGSNQPQHF
. | TRBJ1-1 | . | TRBV29-1 | TGCAGCGTCGACTGGTCGGACTACACTGAAGCTTTCTTT | CSVDWSDYTEAFF
. | TRBJ2-7 | . | TRBV7-2 | TGTGCCAGCAGCTACGCACGCGCCTCCTACGAGCAGTACTTC | CASSYARASYEQYF
TRBD2 | TRBJ2-1 | . | TRBV5-1 | TGCGCCAGCAGCTTGGAGGGGAGGGGACCCTACAATGAGCAGTTCTTC | CASSLEGRGPYNEQFF
TRBD1 | TRBJ2-7 | . | TRBV28 | TGTGCCAGCAGCCCAGGGGGCCCAGCCTACGAGCAGTACTTC | CASSPGGPAYEQYF
TRBD2 | TRBJ2-7 | . | TRBV7-2 | TGTGCCAGCAGCCCGAGACTAGCGGGGGTTCTAGTAGACTTTTACGAGCAGTACTTC | CASSPRLAGVLVDFYEQYF
. | TRBJ1-2 | . | TRBV28 | TGTGCCAGCCGACAGAGCGCAACTATATCTGGCTACACCTTC | CASRQSATISGYTF
. | TRBJ1-1 | . | TRBV29-1 | TGCAGCGGGGGGGAGGGTTTGAACACTGAAGCTTTCTTT | CSGGEGLNTEAFF
TRBD1 | TRBJ1-1 | . | TRBV11-3 | TGTGCCAACCAACAGGGGGCGTTCGTTGCTGAAGCTTTCTTT | CANQQGAFVAEAFF
. | TRBJ1-6 | few | TRBV2 | TGTGCCAGCAGTTCTCAGGGGTCCCCCCATTCACCCCTCCACTTT | CASSSQGSPHSPLHF
. | TRBJ1-1 | . | TRBV10-3 | TGTGCCATCAGACTACAGGGTAGCACTGAAGCTTTCTTT | CAIRLQGSTEAFF
TRBD2 | TRBJ2-2 | . | TRBV7-2 | TGTGCAAGCCAGGGCGGGGGGGGCACCGGGGAGCTGTTTTTT | CASQGGGGTGELFF
TRBD1 | TRBJ1-2 | once | TRBV18 | TGTGCCAGCTCACCTCGACAGGGGACACGACGCTATGGCTACACCTTC | CASSPRQGTRRYGYTF
TRBD2 | TRBJ2-5 | few | TRBV10-3 | TGTGCCATCAGTGAGTTCCCCGGGGTAGCGGGCCCCCCTCGGGACCAGTACTTC | CAISEFPGVAGPPRDQYF
. | TRBJ1-6 | . | TRBV11-3 | TGTGCCAGCAGCTTAGACCCCGTTTCGCCCCTCCACTTT | CASSLDPVSPLHF
TRBD1 | TRBJ1-1 | few | TRBV28 | TGTGCCAGCAGGACAGGGGGCTACACTGAAGCTTTCTTT | CASRTGGYTEAFF
. | TRBJ2-7 | . | TRBV6-5 | TGTGCCAGCAGTTACTCGAGTCGGGCGGGCGAGCAGTACTTC | CASSYSSRAGEQYF
. | TRBJ1-2 | . | TRBV7-6 | TGTGCCAGCAGCTCCGGGACATACAATCAAGAAGGCTACACCTTC | CASSSGTYNQEGYTF
. | TRBJ2-7 | . | TRBV30 | TGTGCCTGGAGTGAAGGGTTCGGGAGACACGAGCAGTACTTC | CAWSEGFGRHEQYF
TRBD1 | TRBJ2-7 | . | TRBV5-1 | TGCGCCAGCAGCACCACCCCCCCGGGACAGGGGGCATGGGAGCAGTACTTC | CASSTTPPGQGAWEQYF
TRBD1 | TRBJ2-1 | . | TRBV4-2 | TGTGCCAGCAGCCAAATGACAGGGGCGATTCTCAATGAGCAGTTCTTC | CASSQMTGAILNEQFF
TRBD2 | TRBJ2-3 | . | TRBV27 | TGTGCCAGCAGTCCTTCCCCTAAAGCGGGAGGGGGGACAGATACGCAGTATTTT | CASSPSPKAGGGTDTQYF
. | TRBJ2-2 | . | TRBV19 | TGTGCCAGTAAGCTCTCTCCGGGTTTCACCGGGGAGCTGTTTTTT | CASKLSPGFTGELFF
TRBD2 | TRBJ2-7 | . | TRBV13 | TGTGCCAGCAGCTCAAACCCGGGACTAGCGGGAGGAACCCGCTCCTACGAGCAGTACTTC | CASSSNPGLAGGTRSYEQYF
. | TRBJ1-2 | . | TRBV4-1 | TGCGCCACTGGGGGGTTTACGAGTAACTATGGCTACACCTTC | CATGGFTSNYGYTF
. | TRBJ2-3 | few | TRBV7-9 | TGTGCCAGCGGGGACTGGAGCACAGATACGCAGTATTTT | CASGDWSTDTQYF
. | TRBJ1-3 | . | TRBV2 | TGTGCCGGGCCGGGGGGGCAGTACGGAAACACCATATATTTT | CAGPGGQYGNTIYF
. | TRBJ2-7 | . | TRBV6-4 | TGTGCCAGCAGCCCTGGGGGGACCTACGAGCAGTACTTC | CASSPGGTYEQYF
. | TRBJ1-2 | few | TRBV11-2 | TGTGCCAGCAGCTTAGGGTCAAGGGACACATCTAACTATGGCTACACCTTC | CASSLGSRDTSNYGYTF
TRBD2 | TRBJ2-1 | . | TRBV2 | TGTGCCAGCAGTGAAGCGCTGGCTAGCGGGAGGAATGAGCAGTTCTTC | CASSEALASGRNEQFF
. | TRBJ2-3 | . | TRBV29-1 | TGCAGCGCAGTGGGCACAGATACGCAGTATTTT | CSAVGTDTQYF
. | TRBJ2-7 | . | TRBV25-1 | TGTGCCAGCATGTCGCCGGCGGGATCATCCTACGAGCAGTACTTC | CASMSPAGSSYEQYF
. | TRBJ2-7 | . | TRBV5-1 | TGCGCCAGCAGCTCGGGACTTTCCTACGAGCAGTACTTC | CASSSGLSYEQYF
TRBD1 | TRBJ2-7 | . | TRBV7-9 | TGTTCCAGCAGCTCGAGCTATGACAGGGACGAGCAGTACTTC | CSSSSSYDRDEQYF
. | TRBJ2-5 | . | TRBV25-1 | TGTGCCAGCAGTGACTTAAAAACAGGGAAGCAAGAGACCCAGTACTTC | CASSDLKTGKQETQYF
. | TRBJ1-5 | . | TRBV7-2 | TGTGCCAGCAGCTTAGAAGCTCAGCCCCAGCATTTT | CASSLEAQPQHF
. | TRBJ2-4 | . | TRBV7-8 | TGTGCCAGCAGCTTAGACCCAGGGGCAGGACCCCAAGCCAAAAACATTCAGTACTTC | CASSLDPGAGPQAKNIQYF
TRBD2 | TRBJ2-3 | . | TRBV10-3 | TGTGCCACCCAGGGGCGGGGGGATGCAGATACGCAGTATTTT | CATQGRGDADTQYF